A selection of T cell receptor beta chains follows, all from one sample in a study of CD8+CD57+ T cells in acquired aplastic anemia. TCRdb re-analysed the reads in MiXCR, keeping a single row per CDR3 protein. The sample carries 100,000 to 150,000 distinct CDR3 sequences, 40% to 60% recorded once. Specimen: sorted CD4+, CD8+, or CD8+CD57+ T cells (not recorded which) from PBMCs. These receptors came from a human donor in good health, serving as a control. The CDR3 runs from the conserved cysteine through the conserved F or W. D genes are given only for firm matches. Size tells how often a clone was seen (once, few, many) or the class of an expanded clone, and some rows leave it out.

V gene,J gene,D gene,clone size,CDR3 DNA,CDR3 protein
TRBV6-1,TRBJ2-7,TRBD2,few,TGTGCCACCACCTCGACGGGGGGGCTTTGGGAGCAGTACTTC,CATTSTGGLWEQYF
TRBV10-3,TRBJ2-7,TRBD1,-,TGTGCCATCCAAAGGACAGGGAGCTCCTACGAGCAGTACTTC,CAIQRTGSSYEQYF
TRBV25-1,TRBJ2-7,TRBD2,-,TGCGCCAGCAGTGAACCCATCACTACTAGCGGGATCTCCTACGAGCAGTACTTC,CASSEPITTSGISYEQYF
TRBV11-1,TRBJ2-7,TRBD2,many,TGTGCCAGCAGCCCAAGGGCTAGCGGGGCCTCCTACGAGCAGTACTTC,CASSPRASGASYEQYF
TRBV5-1,TRBJ1-4,-,many,TGCGCCAGCAGCTTGGAGGGATTGAAAAATGAAAAACTGTTTTTT,CASSLEGLKNEKLFF
TRBV7-3,TRBJ2-2,TRBD1,-,TGTGCCAGCAGCTTAATCTATGGTACAGGGGTTAACACCGGGGAGCTGTTTTTT,CASSLIYGTGVNTGELFF
TRBV24-1,TRBJ2-5,TRBD2,few,TGTGCCCCCACCCGTGGGGGGGGAACAGCGGAGACCCAGTACTTC,CAPTRGGGTAETQYF
TRBV25-1,TRBJ2-7,TRBD2,-,TGTGCCAGCAGCGTTAGCGGGGGGGCATCCTACGAGCAGTACTTC,CASSVSGGASYEQYF
TRBV6-1,TRBJ2-3,-,many,TGTGCCAGCAGAGCCAAAGGAACTAGCACAGATACGCAGTATTTT,CASRAKGTSTDTQYF
TRBV7-6,TRBJ2-3,TRBD1,-,TGTGCCAGCAGCTTACAGGGGGCCCCCACAGATACGCAGTATTTT,CASSLQGAPTDTQYF
TRBV20-1,TRBJ1-2,-,few,TGCAGTGCTAACGTGGGCTACACCTTC,CSANVGYTF
TRBV6-2/TRBV6-3,TRBJ2-6,-,few,TGTGCCAGCAAGCGGGGGGCCAACGTCCTGACTTTC,CASKRGANVLTF
TRBV6-2/TRBV6-3,TRBJ2-6,-,-,TGTGCCAGCAGTTACTTTGCTGGGGCCAACGTCCTGACTTTC,CASSYFAGANVLTF
TRBV20-1,TRBJ2-3,-,many,TGCAGTGCTAGTGCGGGTCCTAGCACAGATACGCAGTATTTT,CSASAGPSTDTQYF
TRBV5-1,TRBJ2-1,-,-,TGCGCCAGCAGCTTGGCCGGGTTAGTTGAACCGGTTGAGCAGTTCTTC,CASSLAGLVEPVEQFF
TRBV2,TRBJ2-5,-,-,TGTGCCAGCAGTGAAGCGCTTCGGGGGAAGGAGACCCAGTACTTC,CASSEALRGKETQYF
TRBV18,TRBJ2-5,-,many,TGTGCCAGCTCACCAGTGGGGGTAGAGACCCAGTACTTC,CASSPVGVETQYF
TRBV6-1,TRBJ1-2,-,many,TGTGCCAGCAGAGAAGTCTATGGCTACACCTTC,CASREVYGYTF
TRBV10-3,TRBJ1-3,-,-,TGTGCCACCAGTGAGTCACAACAGGGAGTCTCTGGAGACACCATATATTTT,CATSESQQGVSGDTIYF
TRBV24-1,TRBJ2-3,TRBD2,few,TGTGCCACCGCGGCTAGCGGGGCAGATACGCAGTATTTT,CATAASGADTQYF
TRBV12-3/TRBV12-4,TRBJ2-7,-,-,TGTGCCAGCAGTTTTGCCGGATACGAGCAGTACTTC,CASSFAGYEQYF
TRBV7-3,TRBJ2-1,TRBD1,-,TGTGCCAGCAGCCTAGGACAGGGGGCCTACAATGAGCAGTTCTTC,CASSLGQGAYNEQFF
TRBV9,TRBJ1-2,-,-,TGTGCCAGCAGCGTAGATGGGGTAGGGCGGGGCTACACCTTC,CASSVDGVGRGYTF
TRBV7-2,TRBJ1-6,-,-,TGTGCCAGCAGCTTAGGCGAAGGATATTCACCCCTCCACTTT,CASSLGEGYSPLHF
TRBV11-1,TRBJ2-2,-,once,TGTGCCAGCAGCTTAAAATCGGCGGGGAGACAGAACACCGGGGAGCTGTTTTTT,CASSLKSAGRQNTGELFF
TRBV20-1,TRBJ1-4,-,-,TGCAGTGCATCGAGGACCGATGAAAAACTGTTTTTT,CSASRTDEKLFF
TRBV7-3,TRBJ2-6,-,many,TGTGCCAGCAGTTTACAACAGAGTGGGGCCAACGTCCTGACTTTC,CASSLQQSGANVLTF
TRBV2,TRBJ1-1,TRBD1,-,TGTGCCAGTAGCCGCCAGGGGGTAGCTTTCTTT,CASSRQGVAFF
TRBV30,TRBJ2-3,-,many,TGTGCCTGGAGTCCGGGACATTACACAGATACGCAGTATTTT,CAWSPGHYTDTQYF